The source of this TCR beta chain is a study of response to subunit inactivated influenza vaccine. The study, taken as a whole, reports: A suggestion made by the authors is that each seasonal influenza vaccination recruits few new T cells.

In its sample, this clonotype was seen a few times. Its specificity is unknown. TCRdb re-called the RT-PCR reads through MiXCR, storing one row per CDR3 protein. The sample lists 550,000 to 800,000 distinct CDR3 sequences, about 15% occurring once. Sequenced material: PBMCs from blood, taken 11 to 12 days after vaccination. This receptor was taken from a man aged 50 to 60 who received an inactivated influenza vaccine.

The chain's CDR3 is CASSQMRGGTQYF. CDR3 nucleotides: TGTGCCAGCAGCCAAATGAGGGGGGGGACCCAGTACTTC. V gene TRBV3-1 combines with J gene TRBJ2-5, with a possible D match to TRBD2 (7 bases). The CDR3 runs to 13 residues. The V end lost 2 bases, the J end lost 7 bases, and 11 bases lay between the germline ends. Germline V gives CDR1 LGHDT, CDR2 YNNKEL (reference sequence).